This is a list of T cell receptor beta chains from one sample in a study of a mutant IDH1 vaccine in newly diagnosed glioma. This table comes from immunoSEQ multiplex PCR, and its TCRdb copy is limited to in-frame clones, with some not included. The sample lists over 95,000 clones; roughly 88% were seen once. These receptors are not linked to any known antigen. The sequencing used PBMCs, collected from a glioma patient whose treatment included an IDH1 peptide vaccine. The origin of the receptors is a woman between 45 and 60 years old with glioma. Each CDR3 is given with its conserved first and last residue. The order of the fields is J gene, V gene, clone size, D gene, CDR3 DNA, CDR3 protein. D genes are given only for firm matches. Clone size is not always given. Where it is, it says once, few, many or a class for expanded clones.

TRBJ2-7	TRBV5-1	.	.	TGCGCCAGCAGCTTTGGGGGGCCCCCCTACGAGCAGTACTTC	CASSFGGPPYEQYF
TRBJ2-3	TRBV28	.	.	TGTGCCAGCAGTACCCAGGGTTCTGGCACAGATACGCAGTATTTT	CASSTQGSGTDTQYF
TRBJ2-5	TRBV2	.	.	TGTGCCAGCAGTGAAAGGCTAGGAGGAGAGACCCAGTACTTC	CASSERLGGETQYF
TRBJ2-1	TRBV9	.	.	TGTGCCAGCAACTTGGGGGGCGGGAGTTGGCACAATGAGCAGTTCTTC	CASNLGGGSWHNEQFF
TRBJ2-2	TRBV7-9	.	.	TGTGCCATCCCCCCGGACAGATTAAACACCGGGGAGCTGTTTTTT	CAIPPDRLNTGELFF
TRBJ2-3	TRBV6-6	.	.	TGTGCCAGCAGTTACTCGTGGGGAGATACGCAGTATTTT	CASSYSWGDTQYF
TRBJ1-1	TRBV6-1	.	.	TGTGCCAGCAGTGAAGGATCCCAGGGGTTCTCCGGTTCTTTCTTT	CASSEGSQGFSGSFF
TRBJ2-3	TRBV5-1	.	TRBD2	TGCGCCAGCAGCCCAGGACTAGCGGTTAGCACAGATACGCAGTATTTT	CASSPGLAVSTDTQYF
TRBJ1-5	TRBV15	.	.	TGTGCCACCAGCATTGTACGGAGCAATCAGCCCCAGCATTTT	CATSIVRSNQPQHF
TRBJ2-5	TRBV5-1	.	TRBD2	TGCGCCAGCAGCTTGGAACCCGTCATAGCGGGAGACCAAGAGACCCAGTACTTC	CASSLEPVIAGDQETQYF
TRBJ2-1	TRBV2	.	.	TGTGCCAGCGGGCCAGGGACTCTTCAAGGAGAGCAGTTCTTC	CASGPGTLQGEQFF
TRBJ2-3	TRBV5-6	once	.	TGTGCCAGCAGCTTTTACAGCACAGATACGCAGTATTTT	CASSFYSTDTQYF
TRBJ2-5	TRBV7-8	.	TRBD1	TGTGCCAGCAGCAAACGACAGGGGCCGTACCAAGAGACCCAGTACTTC	CASSKRQGPYQETQYF
TRBJ2-7	TRBV28	.	.	TGTGCCAGCAGTTTCAGTGGTCAACAGTACTTC	CASSFSGQQYF
TRBJ2-7	TRBV18	.	.	TGTGCCAGCTCACCTCCCGGGACCTCTTCCTACGAGCAGTACTTC	CASSPPGTSSYEQYF
TRBJ2-1	TRBV6-8	.	.	TGTGCCAGCAGTTACTGGGACTCACATCTTGAGCAGTTCTTC	CASSYWDSHLEQFF
TRBJ2-2	TRBV5-4	.	TRBD2	TGTGCCAGCAGCTTCCAGCGGGAAGTCACCGGGGAGCTGTTTTTT	CASSFQREVTGELFF
TRBJ2-5	TRBV7-9	.	TRBD1	TGTGCCAGCAGCTCCACATACCGGGACAGGGCGGGTGAGACCCAGTACTTC	CASSSTYRDRAGETQYF
TRBJ1-6	TRBV9	.	TRBD1	TGTGCCAGCAGCGTAGAGCTGGCAGGGGGAAATAATTCACCCCTCCACTTT	CASSVELAGGNNSPLHF
TRBJ2-3	TRBV5-1	.	.	TGCGCCAGCAGCTTCGTCGGCCGGGGCGCAGATACGCAGTATTTT	CASSFVGRGADTQYF
TRBJ2-7	TRBV12-2	.	.	TGTGCAAGTCGCTTAGCGCTCCCTAGCGGGAGGGCAAACGAGCAGTACTTC	CASRLALPSGRANEQYF
TRBJ2-2	TRBV9	.	TRBD2	TGTGCCAGCAGCGGAGGAGGCGGGAGCTGGGAGCTGTTTTTT	CASSGGGGSWELFF
TRBJ1-3	TRBV28	.	TRBD1	TGTGCCAGCAAGGAGACAGGGGGGAGTGGAAACACCATATATTTT	CASKETGGSGNTIYF
TRBJ2-3	TRBV5-1	.	TRBD2	TGCGCCAGCAGACTAGCGCCTAGCACAGATACGCAGTATTTT	CASRLAPSTDTQYF
TRBJ2-7	TRBV7-9	.	.	TGTGCCAGCAGCTTCGGGGGATCCTACGAGCAGTACTTC	CASSFGGSYEQYF
TRBJ2-7	TRBV21-1	.	.	TGTGCCAGCAGCATAGGCGGCAGAACCTACGAGCAGTACTTC	CASSIGGRTYEQYF
TRBJ2-7	TRBV29-1	.	.	TGCAGCGTACAGACATTTAGCTCCTACGAGCAGTACTTC	CSVQTFSSYEQYF
TRBJ1-1	TRBV28	.	.	TGTGCCAGCAGTTTCCGGCAGGGTTTAAACACTGAAGCTTTCTTT	CASSFRQGLNTEAFF
TRBJ1-3	TRBV5-1	.	.	TGCGCCAGCAGCTTGTGGGCTGACTCTGGAAACACCATATATTTT	CASSLWADSGNTIYF
TRBJ2-7	TRBV5-5	.	.	TGTGCCAGCAGCTTGGGATTCTACGAGCAGTACTTC	CASSLGFYEQYF
TRBJ2-1	TRBV9	.	.	TGTGCCAGCAGCGTGGGGGACTCGACCTACAATGAGCAGTTCTTC	CASSVGDSTYNEQFF
TRBJ2-7	TRBV11-2	.	TRBD2	TGTGCCAGCAGCTTGACTAGCGGGAGTCTCGGGGAGCAGTACTTC	CASSLTSGSLGEQYF
TRBJ1-4	TRBV28	.	.	TGTGCCAGCACCCCAGGGTCCGATAATGAAAAACTGTTTTTT	CASTPGSDNEKLFF
TRBJ1-1	TRBV29-1	few	.	TGCAGCGCCCCTGTTAGGGGGAACACTGAAGCTTTCTTT	CSAPVRGNTEAFF
TRBJ2-7	TRBV7-9	few	.	TGTGCCTCCACCTATTCCGACGGACCCTACGAGCAGTACTTC	CASTYSDGPYEQYF
TRBJ2-1	TRBV9	.	TRBD2	TGTGCCAGCAGCGTAGAGCCGGGACTAAACAATGAGCAGTTCTTC	CASSVEPGLNNEQFF
TRBJ2-6	TRBV5-5	.	.	TGTGCCAGCAGCTTGTCAAGTGGGGCCAACGTCCTGACTTTC	CASSLSSGANVLTF
TRBJ1-2	TRBV6-5	.	.	TGTGCCAGCACCTTAGTGTCAGGAAGATATGGCTACACCTTC	CASTLVSGRYGYTF
TRBJ2-1	TRBV28	.	TRBD2	TGTGCCAGCAAAAGGGTGGGGGAGGGCCCAAATGAGCAGTTCTTC	CASKRVGEGPNEQFF
TRBJ2-1	TRBV7-9	.	TRBD2	TGTGCCAGCAGCTTAGGGGACTACCTTGAGCAGTTCTTC	CASSLGDYLEQFF
TRBJ2-1	TRBV30	.	TRBD2	TGTGCCTGGAGTGTCCGGACTAGCTCCTACAATGAGCAGTTCTTC	CAWSVRTSSYNEQFF
TRBJ2-1	TRBV10-1	.	TRBD2	TGCGCCAGCAGTGTGCGACTAGCGGGAGGGGGAGAGCAGTTCTTC	CASSVRLAGGGEQFF
TRBJ2-3	TRBV19	.	TRBD2	TGTGCCAGTCGGGGACTAGCGGGAACCACAGATACGCAGTATTTT	CASRGLAGTTDTQYF
TRBJ2-3	TRBV9	.	.	TGTGCCAGCAGCCTCAACAGAGGGGTAGGCGATACGCAGTATTTT	CASSLNRGVGDTQYF
TRBJ2-1	TRBV29-1	.	TRBD2	TGCAGCGTTGTGGGAGGGCCGCGTCGCAATGAGCAGTTCTTC	CSVVGGPRRNEQFF